This T cell receptor beta chain came from a study of shared clonotypes between healthy human individuals. Study-wide findings and caveats: Memory subsets generally showed lower estimated richness than naive subsets.

The test was conducted at deep level. Every subset had its genomic DNA shared out evenly among several immunoSEQ plates. The method was immunoSEQ multiplex PCR; TCRdb's version includes in-frame clones alone and lacks a portion of them. This repertoire shows under 1,100,000 clones, 65% to 75% found once; its top ten account for 1.5%. A word on this clone: Its antigen is unidentified.

The germline V gene has CDR1 SEHNR and CDR2 FQNEAQ (reference sequence). V lost 1 base and J 0 bases, leaving 8 bases between the germline ends. There are 15 residues in the CDR3. The chain couples TRBV7-9 to TRBJ2-3; no definite D call. This TCR was sampled from a man aged 18 to 30 in good health. The specimen was memory CD4+ T cells sorted from blood. Subset defined: CD45RA-negative fraction. CDR3 in amino acids: CASSLVPVSTDTQYF. DNA for the CDR3: TGTGCCAGCAGCTTAGTCCCGGTTAGCACAGATACGCAGTATTTT.